The following is a T cell receptor beta chain sequence with its context. The data were obtained in a study of blood T cell repertoires in COVID-19. The method was immunoSEQ multiplex PCR; TCRdb's version includes in-frame clones alone and lacks a portion of them. The sample includes 140,000 or so clones, around 89% of them seen just once. In germline, CDR1 is LNHDA, CDR2 SQIVND (reference sequence). The length of the CDR3 is 13 residues. Deletions cut 3 bases from V and 7 bases from J, with 12 bases between. The chain employs TRBV19 and TRBJ1-2; unclear D gene. The sample comprised peripheral blood. The receptor's source is a human donor with COVID-19, enrolled during active disease. The donor label of this sample is uncertain. CDR3 DNA sequence: TGTGCCAGTAGTATTTCCACTTTCGCTGGCTACACCTTC. It specifies CASSISTFAGYTF.